The next 24 T cell receptor beta chains were all read from a single sample in a study. TCRdb reanalysed the RT-PCR reads using MiXCR and keeps one entry per CDR3 protein. The table records hundreds of thousands of distinct CDR3 sequences, approximately 15% of them present only once. Sequenced input: memory CD4+ T cells from blood. These receptor sequences come from a female donor in good health, serving as a healthy control.

This clonotype was counted a few times. The chain joins TRBV7-2 to TRBJ2-7; D possibly corresponds to TRBD1 (5 bases). CDR3 size: 13 residues. The V gene's germline CDR1 is SGHTA and CDR2 FQGNSA. Trimming stripped 3 bases from V and 4 bases from J, with 10 bases between. The CDR3 nucleotides are TGTGCCAGCAGCTTTGGCAGGGTATACGAGCAGTACTTC. Translated: CASSFGRVYEQYF.

This clonotype has ten or more counts. The rearrangement joins TRBV6-6 to TRBJ1-1, with TRBD1 matching 11 bases. This CDR3 region has 14 residues. J gave up 5 bases and V 8 bases, and 7 bases lay outside the gene matches. CDR1 and CDR2 (germline): MNHNY, SVGAGI (reference sequence). The CDR3 protein is CASSDRGRETEAFF. In DNA form, the CDR3 reads TGTGCCAGCTCGGACAGGGGGCGGGAAACTGAAGCTTTCTTT.

A remark on this clonotype: Since a much larger clone is just one base distant, this may be a read error. The chain carries TRBV7-8 and TRBJ1-6; 7 nucleotides align to TRBD1. V gave up 4 bases and J gave up 7 bases; unmatched junction bases: 10. Germline V gene lookup returns CDR1 SGHVS and CDR2 FQNEAQ. The CDR3 loop spans 16 amino acids. The CDR3: CASSSTGKGSNSPLHF. The DNA of the CDR3 is TGTGCCAGCAGCTCGACAGGGAAGGGGAGCAATTCACCCCTCCACTTT.

The CDR3 protein is CASSNMGPLEQYF. The CDR3 DNA follows: TGTGCCAGCAGCAACATGGGGCCTTTGGAGCAGTACTTC. V and J are TRBV3-1 and TRBJ2-7; TRBD1 might be the D (5 bases). In germline, CDR1 is LGHDT, CDR2 YNNKEL (reference sequence). CDR3 length equals 13 residues. V dropped 5 bases and J dropped 7 bases, with 15 bases sitting between them.

This clonotype was recorded at least ten times. V gene TRBV12-3 or TRBV12-4 combines with J gene TRBJ2-2; 11 bases align to TRBD2. After removal of 2 bases from V and 6 bases from J, the junction contained 2 bases not matched to a gene. This CDR3 is built from 15 residues. Here the CDR3 reads CASSLTSGSAGELFF. In DNA, the CDR3 is TGTGCCAGCAGTTTAACTAGCGGGAGTGCCGGGGAGCTGTTTTTT.

The chain recombines TRBV20-1 with TRBJ1-1, with D possibly matching TRBD1 (6 bases). The CDR3 extends over 12 amino acids. The V end was cut by 6 bases, the J end by 4 bases, with 12 bases between. Germline V gene data show CDR1 as DFQATT and CDR2 as SNEGSKA (reference sequence). CDR3 in amino acids: CSAGGPSTEAFF. As DNA, the CDR3 is TGCAGTGCCGGGGGCCCCAGCACTGAAGCTTTCTTT.

The chain uses TRBV20-1 and TRBJ2-1; D is undetermined. The CDR3 sequence is 14 residues long. CDR1 is DFQATT and CDR2 is SNEGSKA in the germline V gene (reference sequence). Trimming pared 5 bases from V and 0 bases from J, leaving 11 bases between. The CDR3 DNA is TGCAGTGCTCTTCTCCGAAGCTCCTACAATGAGCAGTTCTTC. It is translated as CSALLRSSYNEQFF.

This clonotype was counted a few times. This sequence joins TRBV7-3 and TRBJ2-3; 9 bases line up with TRBD2. Germline assignment: CDR1 SGHTA and CDR2 FQGTGA. V was pared by 4 bases and J by 5 bases, with 7 bases of the junction left unmatched. The length of the CDR3 is 15 residues. CDR3 nucleotide sequence: TGTGCCAGCAGCTCCAGCGGGCGGGGGGGAGATACGCAGTATTTT. Translation: CASSSSGRGGDTQYF.

Ten or more counts support this clonotype. This chain uses TRBV7-9 with TRBJ2-3; D is unclear. Germline V gene sequence: CDR1 SEHNR, CDR2 FQNEAQ (reference sequence). V was trimmed by 8 bases and J by 0 bases, leaving 9 bases between them. The CDR3 consists of 13 residues. CDR3 bases: TGTGCCAGCGGGTTCGGTAGCACAGATACGCAGTATTTT. This translates into CASGFGSTDTQYF.

The chain links TRBV5-1 to TRBJ2-3; possible D gene TRBD2, 6 bases. The CDR3 has 14 residues. The V end was cut by 4 bases, the J end by 6 bases, with 15 bases between. Per germline, CDR1 SGHRS and CDR2 YFSETQ. CDR3 in DNA: TGCGCCAGCAGCAACCTCGGAGGGTTGGATACGCAGTATTTT. This sequence encodes CASSNLGGLDTQYF.

This chain connects TRBV24-1 to TRBJ1-5; D perhaps matches TRBD1 (6 bases). Trimming shortened V by 10 bases and J by 1 base, and 10 bases separated the two germline ends. Germline CDR1 is KGHDR and CDR2 is SFDVKD. CDR3 length equals 13 residues. CDR3 region: CATGGQSNQPQHF. DNA for the CDR3: TGTGCCACGGGCGGACAGAGCAATCAGCCCCAGCATTTT.

The table lists this clonotype with a few counts. V and J are TRBV12-3 or TRBV12-4 and TRBJ1-5, with no clear D. V lost 2 bases, J lost 2 bases, and 4 bases lay in between. The CDR3 consists of 13 residues. The CDR3 sequence is CASSLFRNQPQHF. CDR3 DNA sequence: TGTGCCAGCAGTTTATTCCGCAATCAGCCCCAGCATTTT.

The rearrangement joins TRBV4-3 to TRBJ2-5, with TRBD1 matching 7 bases. This CDR3 region has 14 residues. Per germline, CDR1 LGHNA and CDR2 YSLEER. With V trimmed by 1 base and J by 4 bases, 3 bases remained unmatched. This CDR3 reads CASSQGQGGETQYF. For the CDR3, the DNA is TGCGCCAGCAGCCAAGGACAGGGTGGAGAGACCCAGTACTTC.

This chain uses TRBV10-1 with TRBJ2-1; D remains unclear. Germline values: CDR1 WNHNN, CDR2 SYGVQD (reference sequence). V gave up 10 bases and J gave up 7 bases, with 17 bases separating them. This CDR3 is 13 amino acids long. The CDR3 DNA reads as TGCGCCACAAACTACGGGCTGAAGAATGAGCAGTTCTTC. Amino acids: CATNYGLKNEQFF.

V usage is TRBV28 and J usage is TRBJ1-2; D gene unclear. Trimming removed 5 bases at V and 4 bases at J, with 17 bases between. This CDR3 has 15 residues. The germline gives CDR1 MDHEN, CDR2 SYDVKM. CDR3 protein: CASSPPHPPLYGYTF. CDR3 nucleotides: TGTGCCAGCAGTCCTCCTCACCCCCCCCTCTATGGCTACACCTTC.

This clonotype was seen at least ten times. The chain uses TRBV9 and TRBJ2-1; D gene uncertain. The CDR3 totals 16 residues. CDR1 and CDR2 from the germline V gene are SGDLS and YYNGEE. Trimming removed 0 bases from V and 10 bases from J, with 20 bases in between. CDR3 residues: CASSVDPSRPDLEQFF. The CDR3, as DNA: TGTGCCAGCAGCGTAGATCCGAGTCGGCCGGATCTCGAGCAGTTCTTC. Complete variable domain (other parts from reference TRBV9 and TRBJ2-1): DSGVTQTPKHLITATGQRVTLRCSPRSGDLSVYWYQQSLDQGLQFLIQYYNGEERAKGNILERFSAQQFPDLHSELNLSSLELGDSALYFCASSVDPSRPDLEQFFGPGTRLTVL.

This clonotype was observed a handful of times. The V gene is TRBV29-1, the J gene TRBJ1-4, with 7 bases identical to TRBD1. V lost 4 bases, J lost 8 bases, and 13 bases stayed unmatched. Germline CDR1 is SQVTM and CDR2 is ANQGSEA. The CDR3 runs to 15 residues. The CDR3 region is CSVGGDSSSVEKLFF. The CDR3, as DNA: TGCAGCGTTGGAGGGGACAGCTCCTCCGTAGAAAAACTGTTTTTT.

This clonotype was recorded many times. This chain uses TRBV12-3 or TRBV12-4 with TRBJ1-2; D remains ambiguous. The ends were cut back, 3 bases at V and 6 bases at J, with 11 bases in the middle. The length of the CDR3 is 13 residues. The CDR3 DNA sequence: TGTGCCAGCAGTTTTGACACGATCGATGGCTACACCTTC. This gives the protein CASSFDTIDGYTF.

This clonotype occurred a few times. V usage is TRBV19 and J usage is TRBJ2-1; D is unresolved. There are 11 residues in the CDR3. Looked up from germline, CDR1 is LNHDA and CDR2 is SQIVND (reference sequence). Deletions cut 4 bases from V and 6 bases from J, with 4 bases between. Here the CDR3 DNA reads TGTGCCAGTAGTACCCTCAATGAGCAGTTCTTC. Protein product: CASSTLNEQFF.

The CDR3 spells CASSARGVQPQHF. The CDR3 DNA reads as TGTGCCAGCAGTGCTCGCGGGGTTCAGCCCCAGCATTTT. This sequence joins TRBV6-1 and TRBJ1-5; D unresolved. Germline lookup yields CDR1 MNHNS and CDR2 SASEGT. Trimming took 4 bases from V and 6 from J, leaving 10 bases between them. This CDR3 contains 13 residues.

This clonotype showed up many times. Here the CDR3 DNA reads TGTGCCATCAGCCCGGGACAGGAGAACACTGAAGCTTTCTTT. As protein: CAISPGQENTEAFF. The genes are TRBV10-3 and TRBJ1-1; 8 bases match TRBD1. Germline V lookup: CDR1 ENHRY, CDR2 SYGVKD. The CDR3 sequence is 14 residues long. V shed 6 bases, J shed 1 base, and the junction held 4 bases outside the gene matches.

V gene TRBV5-1 combines with J gene TRBJ2-1; maybe TRBD2 (6 bases). Germline V gives CDR1 SGHRS, CDR2 YFSETQ. This CDR3 has 14 amino acids. V shed 1 base and J shed 6 bases, with 11 bases lying between them. CDR3 sequence: CASSLSPGGNEQFF. CDR3 coding DNA: TGCGCCAGCAGCTTGAGCCCCGGGGGCAATGAGCAGTTCTTC.

In regard to this clonotype: A read error may explain this, as a much larger clone is one base away. The CDR3 carries no conserved terminal phenylalanine or tryptophan, so it likely arises from a read error. This chain connects TRBV20-1 to TRBJ1-2; D remains unclear. The CDR3 is 11 residues long. Germline V gene sequence: CDR1 DFQATT, CDR2 SNEGSKA (reference sequence). V was pared by 4 bases and J by 4 bases, with 7 bases between. CDR3 bases: TGCAGTGCTACCGGAGTCTATGGCTACACCTCC. This encodes CSATGVYGYTS.

The chain links TRBV20-1 to TRBJ1-1; 10 bases are a match to TRBD1. The V and J ends lost 6 bases and 1 base, in that order; junction bases with no gene match: 5. Germline CDR1 and CDR2: DFQATT and SNEGSKA (reference sequence). The CDR3 is made up of 14 amino acids. The CDR3 DNA reads as TGCAGTGCGACCCGACAGGGGGCGAACACTGAAGCTTTCTTT. Amino acid sequence: CSATRQGANTEAFF.